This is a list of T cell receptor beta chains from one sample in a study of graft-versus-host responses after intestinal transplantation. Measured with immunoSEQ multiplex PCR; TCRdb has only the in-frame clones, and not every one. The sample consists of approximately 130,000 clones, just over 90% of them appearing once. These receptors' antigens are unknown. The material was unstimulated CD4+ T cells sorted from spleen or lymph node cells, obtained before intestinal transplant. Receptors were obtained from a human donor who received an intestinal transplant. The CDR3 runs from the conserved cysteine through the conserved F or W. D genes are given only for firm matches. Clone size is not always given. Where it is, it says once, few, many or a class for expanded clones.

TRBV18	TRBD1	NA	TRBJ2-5	CASSPLGTDLSETQYF	TGTGCCAGCTCACCTCTGGGGACAGACCTTAGTGAGACCCAGTACTTC
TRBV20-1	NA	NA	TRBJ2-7	CSARQLDEQYF	TGCAGTGCTCGACAGTTGGACGAGCAGTACTTC
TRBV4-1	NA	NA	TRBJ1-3	CASSPLGGVGNTIYF	TGCGCCAGCAGCCCACTAGGAGGGGTTGGAAACACCATATATTTT
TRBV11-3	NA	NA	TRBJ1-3	CASSLGGTTGNTIYF	TGTGCCAGCAGCTTAGGAGGGACAACTGGAAACACCATATATTTT
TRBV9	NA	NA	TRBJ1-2	CASQRNNYGYTF	TGTGCCAGCCAACGGAACAACTATGGCTACACCTTC
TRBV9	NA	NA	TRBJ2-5	CASSVAPYGEETQYF	TGTGCCAGCAGCGTAGCGCCGTATGGTGAAGAGACCCAGTACTTC
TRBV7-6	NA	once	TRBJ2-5	CASSLREWETQYF	TGTGCCAGCAGCTTAAGGGAGTGGGAGACCCAGTACTTC
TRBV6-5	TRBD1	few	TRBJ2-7	CASSQTGGYEQYF	TGTGCCAGCAGTCAGACAGGGGGCTACGAGCAGTACTTC
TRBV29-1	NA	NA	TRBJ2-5	CSVGVSRMETQYF	TGCAGCGTTGGTGTTAGCCGGATGGAGACCCAGTACTTC
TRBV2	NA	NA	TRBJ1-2	CASSDRIWNYGYTF	TGTGCCAGCAGTGACCGGATATGGAACTACGGCTACACCTTC
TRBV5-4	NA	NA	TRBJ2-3	CASRPSGYNTDTQYF	TGTGCCAGCAGACCGAGCGGTTACAACACAGATACGCAGTATTTT
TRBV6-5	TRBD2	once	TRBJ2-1	CASSFGTSGGYNEQFF	TGTGCCAGCAGTTTTGGGACTAGCGGGGGGTACAATGAGCAGTTCTTC
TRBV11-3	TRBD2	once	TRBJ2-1	CASSLSQLAGGSNEQFF	TGTGCCAGCAGCTTATCCCAGTTAGCGGGGGGTAGCAATGAGCAGTTCTTC
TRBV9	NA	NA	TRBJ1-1	CASSDQVGHGTEAFF	TGTGCCAGCAGCGATCAGGTGGGCCACGGCACTGAAGCTTTCTTT
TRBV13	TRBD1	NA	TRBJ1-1	CASSLVTGQGASTEAFF	TGTGCCAGCAGCTTAGTTACGGGACAGGGGGCTTCCACTGAAGCTTTCTTT